These 23 T cell receptor beta chains share one sample of origin, sequenced in a study of blood T cell repertoires in COVID-19. Sequenced by immunoSEQ multiplex PCR; TCRdb stores in-frame clones only, minus some. The top ten clones hold around 1% of a sample with about 370,000 clones, around 89% of them seen once. Sequencing was carried out using PBMCs or T cells enriched from blood (not recorded which). The receptor source for this set is a young man who had recovered from COVID-19.

Here the CDR3 DNA reads TGCAGTGCTAATTTAAACTATGGCTACACCTTC. Amino acids: CSANLNYGYTF. V and J are TRBV20-1 and TRBJ1-2; D is unresolved. The CDR3 contains 11 residues. CDR1 is DFQATT, CDR2 SNEGSKA, per germline (reference sequence). The ends were cut back, 4 bases at V and 2 bases at J, with 5 bases in the middle.

This clone was seen just once. The V call is TRBV5-1, the J call TRBJ1-4; weak D call: TRBD1 (6 bases). The CDR3 contains 14 residues. V lost 2 bases and J lost 12, with 17 bases in between. CDR1 is SGHRS and CDR2 is YFSETQ in the germline V gene. The CDR3 loop is CASSLRQASGELFF. DNA of the CDR3: TGCGCCAGCAGCTTAAGACAGGCGTCCGGCGAACTGTTTTTT.

V is TRBV29-1 and J is TRBJ2-3; a weak D match, TRBD1 (6 bases). V lost 6 bases to trimming and J lost 2 bases, with 15 bases between them. The CDR3 is 14 amino acids. Germline CDR1 reads SQVTM; CDR2 reads ANQGSEA. The DNA for the CDR3 is TGCAGCGTCTCCGACAGGTCCCTCACAGATACGCAGTATTTT. The encoded protein is CSVSDRSLTDTQYF.

This clone has a handful of counts. This chain uses TRBV18 with TRBJ1-1, with D unresolved. Germline V gene sequence: CDR1 KGHSH, CDR2 LQKENI. This CDR3 has 15 amino acids. V gave up 6 bases and J gave up 5 bases, with 19 bases separating them. The CDR3 loop is CASSPGPGELTEAFF. In DNA form, the CDR3 reads TGTGCCAGCTCGCCCGGACCGGGAGAATTGACTGAAGCTTTCTTT.

The chain employs TRBV28 and TRBJ2-5; TRBD2 aligns across 9 bases. This CDR3 comprises 16 residues. V lost 1 base and J lost 4; bases outside the gene matches: 7. Germline V CDR1 and CDR2: MDHEN, SYDVKM. The CDR3 is CASSLFGGRAGETQYF. CDR3 sequence (DNA): TGTGCCAGCAGTTTATTTGGCGGGAGGGCCGGAGAGACCCAGTACTTC.

The chain couples TRBV27 to TRBJ1-5; TRBD1 might be the D (5 bases). CDR1 and CDR2 (germline): MNHEY, SMNVEV (reference sequence). This CDR3 has 13 residues. The V and J ends lost 2 bases and 7 bases respectively, with 9 bases between them. The CDR3 region is CASSLGASQPQHF. The DNA of the CDR3 is TGTGCCAGCAGTTTAGGGGCATCGCAGCCCCAGCATTTT.

The V and J genes are TRBV5-5 and TRBJ2-7, with 9 bases identical to TRBD1. V dropped 4 bases and J dropped 0; count of bases not matched to a gene: 8. Looked up from germline, CDR1 is SGHKS and CDR2 is YYEKEE (reference sequence). The CDR3 has 16 residues. The CDR3 loop reads CASSTGQGLPSYEQYF. DNA of the CDR3: TGTGCCAGCAGCACAGGACAGGGGCTACCCTCCTACGAGCAGTACTTC.

The genes are TRBV18 and TRBJ2-5, with 7 bases lining up with TRBD1. The CDR3 loop spans 15 amino acids. The V and J ends lost 1 base and 4 bases, in that order; junction bases with no gene match: 6. CDR1 and CDR2 from the germline V gene are KGHSH and LQKENI. CDR3 sequence reads: CASSPQQGDVETQYF. CDR3 coding DNA: TGTGCCAGCTCACCACAGCAGGGGGACGTAGAGACCCAGTACTTC. Filled out from reference TRBV18 and TRBJ2-5, the complete variable domain reads NAGVMQNPRHLVRRRGQEARLRCSPMKGHSHVYWYRQLPEEGLKFMVYLQKENIIDESGMPKERFSAEFPKEGPSILRIQQVVRGDSAAYFCASSPQQGDVETQYFGPGTRLLVL.

The J gene is TRBJ1-1, the V gene TRBV18; D is possibly TRBD1 (5 bases). The V end was cut by 4 bases, the J end by 1 base, with 16 bases between. There are 16 residues in the CDR3. Germline V gene sequence: CDR1 KGHSH, CDR2 LQKENI. The CDR3 reads CASSLGGTRGNTEAFF. The CDR3 DNA reads TGTGCCAGCTCACTCGGAGGGACCCGGGGGAACACTGAAGCTTTCTTT.

As DNA, the CDR3 is TGTGCCAGCAGTCAAGGGGGGACAGGTTATGGCTACACCTTC. Its protein product is CASSQGGTGYGYTF. J is TRBJ1-2 and V is TRBV28; 8 nucleotides line up with TRBD1. The CDR3 consists of 14 residues. In germline, CDR1 is MDHEN, CDR2 SYDVKM. Trimming removed 5 bases from V and 5 bases from J; junction bases left unmatched: 7.

The chain couples TRBV7-7 to TRBJ2-5; 7 positions agree with TRBD2. This CDR3 is 15 amino acids long. Trimming took 1 base from V and 4 from J; bases not matched to a gene: 6. Germline V lookup: CDR1 SSHAT, CDR2 FNYEAQ (reference sequence). CDR3 in DNA: TGTGCCAGCAGCTTAGGGGCCATAGCGGGAGAGACCCAGTACTTC. Translating it yields CASSLGAIAGETQYF. Combining the CDR3 with reference TRBV7-7 and TRBJ2-5 gives the whole variable domain GAGVSQSPRYKVTKRGQDVTLRCDPISSHATLYWYQQALGQGPEFLTYFNYEAQPDKSGLPSDRFSAERPEGSISTLTIQRTEQRDSAMYRCASSLGAIAGETQYFGPGTRLLVL.

This clone was detected once. This chain connects TRBV5-1 to TRBJ2-5, with D possibly TRBD2 on 5 matching bases. Germline lookup yields CDR1 SGHRS and CDR2 YFSETQ. Trimming removed 4 bases from V and 5 bases from J, with 15 bases in between. The length of the CDR3 is 14 residues. The DNA of the CDR3 is TGCGCCAGCAGCCCCCCGGGGATGGGCGAGACCCAGTACTTC. This gives the protein CASSPPGMGETQYF.

The J gene is TRBJ2-1, the V gene TRBV30, with 10 bases matching TRBD2. The CDR3 is 14 residues long. The V segment lost 8 bases and the J segment 5 bases; nucleotides outside the gene matches: 9. CDR1 and CDR2 from the germline V gene are GTSNPN and SVGIG (reference sequence). CDR3 in amino acids: CAGPTSGRHNEQFF. In DNA, the CDR3 is TGTGCCGGCCCGACTAGCGGGCGACACAATGAGCAGTTCTTC.

Only one count was recorded for this clone. The chain carries TRBV9 and TRBJ2-2; D unclear. The CDR3 contains 13 residues. Per germline, CDR1 SGDLS and CDR2 YYNGEE. V dropped 1 base and J dropped 5 bases, with 6 bases sitting between them. The CDR3 is CASSVLSTGELFF. The CDR3 coding sequence is TGTGCCAGCAGCGTATTGAGTACCGGGGAGCTGTTTTTT.

This clone turned up a few times. The CDR3 DNA reads as TGTGCCAGTAGCGTAACCGGGGGGCGTATAACCGGGGAGCTGTTTTTT. Its protein product is CASSVTGGRITGELFF. This rearrangement joins TRBV19 to TRBJ2-2; D might be TRBD2 (7 bases). The CDR3 is 16 residues long. The germline gives CDR1 LNHDA, CDR2 SQIVND (reference sequence). The V end was cut by 6 bases, the J end by 5 bases, with 19 bases between.

The chain joins TRBV6-1 to TRBJ2-2; D might be TRBD2 (6 bases). This CDR3 spans 15 amino acids. Germline loops: CDR1 MNHNS, CDR2 SASEGT. V lost 2 bases and J 5 bases, leaving 12 bases between the germline ends. CDR3 in DNA: TGTGCCAGCAGTGAATTTGCGGAGGGTACCGGGGAGCTGTTTTTT. Amino acid sequence: CASSEFAEGTGELFF.

V and J are TRBV30 and TRBJ2-7, with 9 bases lining up with TRBD1. The V gene end was trimmed by 3 bases and the J gene end by 7 bases; junction bases not matched to a gene: 7. The CDR3 has 13 residues. Germline assignment: CDR1 GTSNPN and CDR2 SVGIG (reference sequence). The DNA for the CDR3 is TGTGCCTGGAGCGCACAGGGGGCAGGGGAGCAGTACTTC. Amino acids: CAWSAQGAGEQYF. The full variable domain, with the rest looked up from reference TRBV30 and TRBJ2-7, is SQTIHQWPATLVQPVGSPLSLECTVEGTSNPNLYWYRQAAGRGLQLLFYSVGIGQISSEVPQNLSASRPQDRQFILSSKKLLLSDSGFYLCAWSAQGAGEQYFGPGTRLTVT.

The genes are TRBV5-5 and TRBJ2-7; D is possibly TRBD2 (6 bases). The germline V gene encodes CDR1 SGHKS and CDR2 YYEKEE (reference sequence). Trimming took 3 bases from V and 2 from J, leaving 15 bases between them. The CDR3 has 15 amino acids. Here the CDR3 DNA reads TGTGCCAGCAGCTCGTCCGGGGGTATCGCCTACGAGCAGTACTTC. Protein product: CASSSSGGIAYEQYF.

The rearrangement links TRBV7-9 to TRBJ1-1; no clear D. The germline V gene has CDR1 SEHNR and CDR2 FQNEAQ (reference sequence). CDR3 length equals 13 residues. With 5 bases removed from V and 9 bases from J, the gap between germline ends came to 16 bases. CDR3 sequence (DNA): TGTGCCAGCAGCCAGGAGGGCAGGATGAAAGCTTTCTTT. It is translated as CASSQEGRMKAFF.

This chain joins TRBV6-5 and TRBJ2-7; D may be TRBD1 (6 bases). The CDR3 contains 15 residues. The V end lost 5 bases, the J end lost 3 bases, and 17 bases lay between the germline ends. Germline V gene sequence: CDR1 MNHEY, CDR2 SVGAGI. The CDR3 nucleotides are TGTGCCAGCAGTACCGTCATCAGACAGGACTACGAGCAGTACTTC. This codes for CASSTVIRQDYEQYF.

The rearrangement joins TRBV7-8 to TRBJ2-1; maybe TRBD1 (5 bases). Germline CDR1 and CDR2: SGHVS and FQNEAQ. The CDR3 is 16 residues long. The V and J ends lost 1 base and 8 bases respectively, with 18 bases between them. CDR3 loop: CASSLGVSRLRDEQFF. In DNA, the CDR3 is TGTGCCAGCAGCTTAGGGGTTAGCCGCCTCAGGGATGAGCAGTTCTTC.

The chain couples TRBV28 to TRBJ1-2; 7 bases are shared with TRBD1. The CDR3 has 12 amino acids. With 8 bases clipped from V and 7 bases from J, the junction kept 7 bases outside the gene matches. Germline values: CDR1 MDHEN, CDR2 SYDVKM. The CDR3 loop reads CASQTGRGGYTF. CDR3 in DNA: TGTGCCAGCCAGACAGGGCGGGGTGGCTACACCTTC.

V is TRBV5-1 and J is TRBJ2-7, with 7 positions matching TRBD2. The CDR3 length is 13 residues. Germline V gives CDR1 SGHRS, CDR2 YFSETQ. Unmatched junction bases numbered 4, after V lost 2 bases and J lost 5 bases. CDR3 DNA: TGCGCCAGCAGCTTTGACAGCGGGGACGAGCAGTACTTC. This sequence encodes CASSFDSGDEQYF.